The next 30 T cell receptor beta chains were all read from a single sample in a study of regulatory T cells in long-lasting Graves disease. The TCR beta library used iRepertoire HTBI primers with Arm-PCR amplification of CDR3. TCRdb fed the multiplex PCR reads into MiXCR, producing one record per CDR3 protein. The sample shows some 330,000 distinct CDR3 sequences, 12% of them seen only once. The time point was: newly diagnosed GD, antithyroid drugs for less than 3 months. Construction of the TCR library relied on RNA isolated from PBMCs. These records were also assigned to another study, of T cells in Graves' hyperthyroidism and ophthalmopathy.

This specimen was peripheral blood mononuclear cells (PBMCs), taken at new diagnosis, from a patient treated with antithyroid drugs. These receptors were collected from a woman younger than 30 with Graves disease.

In its sample, this clonotype was seen many times. This chain uses TRBV4-3 with TRBJ2-1, with TRBD2 matching 8 bases. Germline CDR1 is LGHNA and CDR2 is YSLEER. V trimming: 0 bases; J trimming: 8 bases; junction bases outside the gene matches: 9. The CDR3 spans 16 residues. This CDR3 reads CASSQDLAGESDEQFF. The DNA for the CDR3 is TGCGCCAGCAGCCAAGATCTAGCGGGTGAAAGCGATGAGCAGTTCTTC.

This chain joins TRBV6-1 and TRBJ2-4; D might be TRBD2 (6 bases). The CDR3 has 15 amino acids. Looked up from germline, CDR1 is MNHNS and CDR2 is SASEGT. V gave up 6 bases and J gave up 0 bases, with 12 bases separating them. The CDR3 is CASSLRTTAKNIQYF. CDR3 DNA sequence: TGTGCCAGCAGCCTCCGGACTACAGCCAAAAACATTCAGTACTTC.

This clonotype showed up many times. The V and J genes are TRBV2 and TRBJ2-1; 10 bases agree with TRBD2. Germline V CDR1 and CDR2: SNHLY, FYNNEI. J lost 7 bases, V lost 7 bases, and 10 bases had no gene match. The CDR3 consists of 15 residues. The DNA of the CDR3 is TGTGCCAGCATCCCCCTAGCGGGGGTCATGAATGAGCAGTTCTTC. This translates into CASIPLAGVMNEQFF.

This clonotype was recorded many times. This chain links TRBV4-3 with TRBJ1-1; a weak D match, TRBD1 (5 bases). CDR1 is LGHNA and CDR2 is YSLEER in the germline V gene. The CDR3 loop spans 17 amino acids. V shed 3 bases and J shed 0 bases, with 17 bases lying between them. The CDR3 reads CASSQGHRKELNTEAFF. CDR3 bases: TGCGCCAGCAGCCAGGGTCACAGGAAAGAGTTGAACACTGAAGCTTTCTTT.

This clonotype has a count of ten or more. The rearrangement links TRBV12-3 or TRBV12-4 to TRBJ2-5, with D unclear. V was pared by 3 bases and J by 1 base, with 9 bases between. The CDR3 has 14 amino acids. For the CDR3, the DNA is TGTGCCAGCAGTTTTGGTCGGCTCCAAGAGACCCAGTACTTC. Translation: CASSFGRLQETQYF.

This clonotype has at least ten counts. The junction does not match germline at one end; this may be a read error. The chain employs TRBV12-3 or TRBV12-4 and TRBJ2-5, with TRBD2 identical over 9 bases. The CDR3 is 13 amino acids. Here the CDR3 reads CASRPIAGDAEFF. The CDR3, as DNA: TGTGCCAGCAGACCGATAGCGGGGGATGCAGAGTTCTTC.

V is TRBV29-1 and J is TRBJ2-7; 8 bases are shared with TRBD2. There are 14 residues in the CDR3. The junction had 8 bases not matched to a gene; V was cut back by 7 bases and J by 0 bases. Germline loops: CDR1 SQVTM, CDR2 ANQGSEA. The CDR3 protein is CSAKLAASSYEQYF. The DNA of the CDR3 is TGCAGCGCCAAACTAGCGGCGAGCTCCTACGAGCAGTACTTC.

This clonotype came up a few times. The chain employs TRBV6-5 and TRBJ2-1; TRBD1 matches at 7 bases. The CDR3 runs to 12 residues. Losses at the gene ends were 2 bases for V and 10 bases for J; bases not matched to a gene: 2. Germline V gives CDR1 MNHEY, CDR2 SVGAGI. CDR3 sequence: CASSYTQGEQFF. In DNA form, the CDR3 reads TGTGCCAGCAGTTACACACAGGGGGAGCAGTTCTTC.

This clonotype was seen at least ten times. The genes are TRBV14 and TRBJ2-1; D unresolved. The CDR3 has 14 residues. Germline V lookup: CDR1 SGHDN, CDR2 FVKESK. Trimming took 4 bases from V and 8 from J, leaving 15 bases between them. The chain's CDR3 is CASSPTGSEDEQFF. The CDR3 DNA is TGTGCCAGCAGCCCGACTGGATCCGAGGATGAGCAGTTCTTC.

This clonotype was seen repeatedly, ten times or more. The genes are TRBV6-1 and TRBJ2-2; 14 positions agree with TRBD2. The CDR3 contains 21 residues. V lost 6 bases to trimming and J lost 0 bases; unmatched junction nucleotides: 15. Germline CDR1 is MNHNS and CDR2 is SASEGT. CDR3 sequence: CASRGDEGLAGARSNTGELFF. The DNA of the CDR3 is TGTGCCAGCAGGGGGGACGAGGGACTAGCGGGGGCCCGATCGAACACCGGGGAGCTGTTTTTT.

About this clonotype: A much larger clonotype is one base distant, so this may be a read error. This rearrangement joins TRBV13 to TRBJ2-1; TRBD2 aligns across 9 bases. The DNA end favors TRBJ2-5, so the J call may be wrong. The CDR3 covers 19 residues. Germline CDR1 PRHDT, CDR2 FYEKMQ (reference sequence). As DNA, the CDR3 is TGTGCCAGCAGCTTTTCTCGGAGGAATAGCGGGGGTATGAAAGAGACCCAGTACTTC. Its protein is CASSFSRRNSGGMKETQYF.

Ten or more counts support this clonotype. V gene TRBV20-1 combines with J gene TRBJ2-7; either TRBD1 or TRBD2 may supply D (6 bases each). CDR1 is DFQATT and CDR2 is SNEGSKA in the germline V gene (reference sequence). V lost 6 bases, J lost 9 bases, and 24 bases lay in between. The CDR3 is 14 amino acids. CDR3 sequence (DNA): TGCAGTGCCAGGGGACTCCTTACCCCCCTAGCGCAGTACTTC. Its translation is CSARGLLTPLAQYF.

This clonotype was picked up many times. This chain links TRBV6-1 with TRBJ1-6, with unresolved D. Germline V gives CDR1 MNHNS, CDR2 SASEGT. The CDR3 totals 14 residues. V dropped 6 bases and J dropped 10 bases, with 16 bases sitting between them. CDR3 loop: CASRIGPRYSPLHF. CDR3 DNA: TGTGCCAGCAGGATAGGTCCGCGGTACTCACCCCTCCACTTT.

The chain combines TRBV20-1 with TRBJ2-3; D is perhaps TRBD1 or TRBD2 (5 bases each). Trimming took off 6 bases at V and 8 bases at J, with 15 bases between the two ends. The length of the CDR3 is 12 residues. CDR1 is DFQATT, CDR2 SNEGSKA, per germline (reference sequence). The DNA of the CDR3 is TGCAGTGCGACGAGGGGCCATTCTACGCAGTATTTT. It translates to CSATRGHSTQYF.

Comment on this clonotype: A much bigger clone sits one base away, suggesting this may be a read error. Here the CDR3 omits its conserved ending phenylalanine or tryptophan, so a read error is the likely source. J is TRBJ1-2 and V is TRBV6-2 or TRBV6-3; 8 nucleotides agree with TRBD1. The germline gives CDR1 MNHEY, CDR2 SVGEGT. Unmatched junction bases numbered 5, after V lost 8 bases and J lost 3 bases. The CDR3 contains 13 residues. Here the CDR3 reads CASGQGPYYGYTS. In DNA, the CDR3 is TGTGCCAGCGGACAGGGACCCTACTATGGCTACACCTCC.

This clonotype was found many times. This chain joins TRBV2 and TRBJ2-2; D is ambiguous. The CDR3 contains 14 residues. The V gene's germline CDR1 is SNHLY and CDR2 FYNNEI. Trimming shortened V by 5 bases and J by 4 bases, and 11 bases separated the two germline ends. The CDR3 DNA follows: TGTGCCAGCAGTTATGACCTACGCACCGGGGAGCTGTTTTTT. This codes for CASSYDLRTGELFF. Combining the CDR3 with reference TRBV2 and TRBJ2-2 gives the whole variable domain EPEVTQTPSHQVTQMGQEVILRCVPISNHLYFYWYRQILGQKVEFLVSFYNNEISEKSEIFDDQFSVERPDGSNFTLKIRSTKLEDSAMYFCASSYDLRTGELFFGEGSRLTVL.

Notes on this clonotype: This could be a read error, since a much larger clone is one nucleotide away. The V gene is TRBV27, the J gene TRBJ2-7; possibly TRBD1 for D (6 bases). Germline-derived CDR1 and CDR2 are MNHEY and SMNVEV (reference sequence). V shed 7 bases and J shed 4 bases, with 17 bases lying between them. There are 14 residues in the CDR3. CDR3 sequence: CASKRGVGGYEQYF. The DNA for the CDR3 is TGTGCCAGCAAAAGGGGAGTAGGGGGATACGAGCAGTACTTC.

This clonotype showed up many times. This chain's CDR3 is CASSPRLRTANTEAFF. Written as DNA, the CDR3 is TGTGCCAGCTCACCACGTCTCAGGACGGCAAACACTGAAGCTTTCTTT. The rearrangement links TRBV18 to TRBJ1-1, with D uncertain. The germline CDR1 and CDR2 sequences are KGHSH and LQKENI. The V and J ends lost 1 base and 2 bases respectively, with 14 bases between them. CDR3 size: 16 residues.

About this clonotype itself: A much larger clone lies a single base off, so this may be a read error. The chain recombines TRBV28 with TRBJ2-3, with D possibly called TRBD1 or TRBD2 (6 bases each). This CDR3 is built from 15 residues. CDR1 and CDR2 (germline): MDHEN, SYDVKM. The CDR3 is CVSSGGLLNQDTQYF. CDR3 sequence (DNA): TGTGTCAGCAGTGGGGGGCTACTGAATCAAGATACGCAGTATTTT.

This clonotype was seen ten or more times. This chain uses TRBV20-1 with TRBJ2-3, with TRBD2 matching over 8 bases. The CDR3 sequence is 16 residues long. V lost 5 bases, J lost 3 bases, and 13 bases stayed unmatched. Germline V gives CDR1 DFQATT, CDR2 SNEGSKA (reference sequence). CDR3 residues: CSASKKLAAITDTQYF. CDR3 DNA: TGCAGTGCTTCCAAGAAACTAGCGGCAATAACAGATACGCAGTATTTT.

In this sample, this clonotype turned up many times. J is TRBJ1-2 and V is TRBV2, with 8 bases that match TRBD1. Germline-derived CDR1 and CDR2 are SNHLY and FYNNEI. The CDR3 totals 13 residues. Germline trimming cut 5 bases from V and 10 bases from J; bases unmatched to any gene: 9. CDR3 in amino acids: CASSIDRGAYYTF. The CDR3 region has the DNA TGTGCCAGCAGTATCGACAGGGGCGCGTACTACACCTTC.

The table lists this clonotype with many counts. Written as DNA, the CDR3 is TGTGCCAGCAGTTTGGGACTAGCAAATTCCTACGAGCAGTACTTC. It codes for CASSLGLANSYEQYF. This chain links TRBV27 with TRBJ2-7; TRBD2 matches at 9 bases. The CDR3 sequence is 15 residues long. After removal of 3 bases from V and 1 base from J, the junction contained 4 bases not matched to a gene. Germline V gives CDR1 MNHEY, CDR2 SMNVEV (reference sequence).

This clonotype was seen only a few times. This sequence joins TRBV18 and TRBJ1-2; 7 positions agree with TRBD1. The CDR3 has 13 residues. J lost 5 bases, V lost 3 bases, and 3 bases had no gene match. Per the germline V gene, CDR1 is KGHSH and CDR2 is LQKENI. The CDR3 nucleotides are TGTGCCAGCTCACCCTCGGGACAGTATGGCTACACCTTC. Its protein is CASSPSGQYGYTF.

This clonotype was counted ten times or more. This chain links TRBV28 with TRBJ1-2; TRBD1 agrees at 8 bases. The junction had 14 bases not matched to a gene; V was cut back by 4 bases and J by 4 bases. CDR3 length: 17 amino acids. Germline V gene data show CDR1 as MDHEN and CDR2 as SYDVKM. Here the CDR3 DNA reads TGTGCCAGCAGTTCAACGCTTAGACAGGGGTTAATCTATGGCTACACCTTC. It translates to CASSSTLRQGLIYGYTF.

This clonotype occurred many times. The V gene is TRBV29-1, the J gene TRBJ2-2; TRBD2 aligns across 12 bases. The trim removed 4 bases at V and 0 bases at J, leaving 3 bases unmatched. Looked up from germline, CDR1 is SQVTM and CDR2 is ANQGSEA. The length of the CDR3 is 16 residues. The CDR3 region is CSVGLAGVTNTGELFF. The CDR3 nucleotides read TGCAGCGTTGGACTAGCGGGGGTAACGAACACCGGGGAGCTGTTTTTT.

This clonotype showed up many times. The V call is TRBV12-3 or TRBV12-4, the J call TRBJ1-1; possibly TRBD1 for D (5 bases). The germline V and J ends were trimmed by 2 bases and 4 bases, with 5 bases remaining between them. CDR3 length: 12 residues. The CDR3: CASSLRGTEAFF. The CDR3 DNA is TGTGCCAGCAGTTTAAGGGGCACTGAAGCTTTCTTT.

In its sample, this clonotype was seen many times. J is TRBJ1-1 and V is TRBV5-1, with 7 positions matching TRBD1. The V gene's germline CDR1 is SGHRS and CDR2 YFSETQ. Trimming cost V 4 bases and J 1 base; bases outside gene matches: 4. CDR3 size: 14 residues. The CDR3, as DNA: TGCGCCAGCAGCGCTCGGGACAGGAACACTGAAGCTTTCTTT. It yields the protein CASSARDRNTEAFF.

The rearrangement uses TRBV2 and TRBJ2-5; 9 nucleotides align to TRBD2. Germline values: CDR1 SNHLY, CDR2 FYNNEI. V lost 6 bases and J lost 1; bases outside the gene matches: 3. The CDR3 loop spans 14 amino acids. CDR3 nucleotide sequence: TGTGCCAGCAGCGTGACTAGCGGCCAAGAGACCCAGTACTTC. As protein: CASSVTSGQETQYF.

This clonotype was recorded many times. This chain joins TRBV9 and TRBJ1-1; D unresolved. V was trimmed by 0 bases and J by 4 bases, leaving 19 bases between them. This CDR3 region has 17 residues. Germline V gene data show CDR1 as SGDLS and CDR2 as YYNGEE. CDR3 nucleotides: TGTGCCAGCAGCGTAGCTCCCCGTGCCACCCGGGGCACTGAAGCTTTCTTT. Amino acids: CASSVAPRATRGTEAFF.

The chain employs TRBV11-2 and TRBJ2-1; TRBD1 aligns across 9 bases. The V gene end was trimmed by 5 bases and the J gene end by 7 bases; junction bases not matched to a gene: 6. This CDR3 has 14 residues. Per the germline V gene, CDR1 is SGHAT and CDR2 is FQNNGV. DNA for the CDR3: TGTGCCAGCAGCAAGGACAGGGGTAGGAATGAGCAGTTCTTC. Translating gives CASSKDRGRNEQFF.